The 20 T cell receptor beta chains given below trace back to one sample, sequenced in a study of CD4 T cells in relation to SARS-CoV-2 and coronaviruses. Before the COVID-19 pandemic, during about 2011-2019, CD4+ T cells were taken from unexposed donors. The cells were cultured for 10 days before CD4+ T cells were isolated. No antigen is known for these receptors. The protocol was immunoSEQ multiplex PCR, while the TCRdb copy is restricted to in-frame clones and leaves out a portion. This table holds 20,000 to 25,000 clones, around 80% found once. Sequencing used CD4+ T cells from PBMCs, cultured in vitro. All receptors come from a human donor in good health.

The chain uses TRBV7-9 and TRBJ1-2, with TRBD1 as a possible D gene (6 bases). Trimming stripped 4 bases from V and 3 bases from J, with 12 bases between. CDR1 is SEHNR and CDR2 is FQNEAQ in the germline V gene (reference sequence). The CDR3 runs 14 residues. The CDR3 spells CASSSSRGDYGYTF. CDR3 nucleotide sequence: TGTGCCAGCAGCTCTAGCAGGGGCGACTATGGCTACACCTTC.

This chain links TRBV18 with TRBJ2-1, with 11 nucleotides matching TRBD1. This CDR3 is built from 15 residues. CDR1 and CDR2 (germline): KGHSH, LQKENI. Germline trimming cut 5 bases from V and 2 bases from J; bases unmatched to any gene: 2. The CDR3 DNA follows: TGTGCCAGCTCAGTGGGACAGGGGGCCTACAATGAGCAGTTCTTC. As protein: CASSVGQGAYNEQFF.

The chain recombines TRBV12-3 or TRBV12-4 with TRBJ1-2; D is unclear. Trimming left V 1 base short and J 4 bases short, with 7 bases between. The CDR3 is 13 residues long. The CDR3 coding sequence is TGTGCCAGCAGTTTAGGCGAAGGCTATGGCTACACCTTC. It specifies CASSLGEGYGYTF.

This chain links TRBV27 with TRBJ2-7; 7 bases fit TRBD2. Germline assignment: CDR1 MNHEY and CDR2 SMNVEV (reference sequence). The CDR3 is made up of 15 amino acids. J was trimmed by 6 bases and V by 7 bases; bases with no gene match: 15. As DNA, the CDR3 is TGTGCCAGCATTATAAATCGAGCGGGATTTACCGAGCAGTACTTC. Translation gives CASIINRAGFTEQYF.

The CDR3 DNA follows: TGTGCCAGCTCACCACAAGGGGACACTGAAGCTTTCTTT. It is translated as CASSPQGDTEAFF. This chain links TRBV18 with TRBJ1-1, with D maybe TRBD1 (5 bases). CDR3 length: 13 amino acids. Looked up from germline, CDR1 is KGHSH and CDR2 is LQKENI. V was trimmed by 1 base and J by 3 bases, leaving 6 bases between them.

The V and J genes are TRBV6-5 and TRBJ2-3, with D maybe TRBD2 (6 bases). V lost 1 base to trimming and J lost 3 bases, with 11 bases between them. The CDR3 totals 15 residues. Germline V CDR1 and CDR2: MNHEY, SVGAGI. CDR3 nucleotides: TGTGCCAGCAGTTACTATGGGACTCCGACAGATACGCAGTATTTT. Amino acids: CASSYYGTPTDTQYF.

The rearrangement links TRBV19 to TRBJ2-3; D gene uncertain. The ends were cut back, 4 bases at V and 0 bases at J, with 2 bases in the middle. The CDR3 is 12 residues long. Germline V gives CDR1 LNHDA, CDR2 SQIVND (reference sequence). The CDR3 reads CASSTSTDTQYF. CDR3 coding DNA: TGTGCCAGTAGTACCAGCACAGATACGCAGTATTTT.

V usage is TRBV5-1 and J usage is TRBJ2-3, with TRBD2 identical over 7 bases. There are 16 residues in the CDR3. V lost 0 bases and J lost 2; bases outside the gene matches: 6. CDR1 is SGHRS and CDR2 is YFSETQ in the germline V gene. CDR3 nucleotides: TGCGCCAGCAGCTTGGTGGGGGGGGGATTCACAGATACGCAGTATTTT. Encoded protein: CASSLVGGGFTDTQYF.

The V and J genes are TRBV5-1 and TRBJ1-2; D is unresolved. Trimming took 4 bases from V and 2 from J, leaving 15 bases between them. CDR1 and CDR2 from the germline V gene are SGHRS and YFSETQ. This CDR3 comprises 15 residues. The CDR3 spells CASSMQGGRNYGYTF. CDR3 bases: TGCGCCAGCAGCATGCAAGGAGGGCGAAACTATGGCTACACCTTC. Combining the CDR3 with reference TRBV5-1 and TRBJ1-2 gives the whole variable domain KAGVTQTPRYLIKTRGQQVTLSCSPISGHRSVSWYQQTPGQGLQFLFEYFSETQRNKGNFPGRFSGRQFSNSRSEMNVSTLELGDSALYLCASSMQGGRNYGYTFGSGTRLTVV.

The chain links TRBV4-3 to TRBJ1-6, with D tentatively TRBD1 (6 bases). CDR1 and CDR2 from the germline V gene are LGHNA and YSLEER. V dropped 0 bases and J dropped 2 bases, with 11 bases sitting between them. This CDR3 has 17 amino acids. The CDR3 DNA is TGCGCCAGCAGCCAAGATTACGGGGACACCTATAATTCACCCCTCCACTTT. This gives the protein CASSQDYGDTYNSPLHF.

V is TRBV30 and J is TRBJ1-4, with D uncertain. CDR3 size: 14 residues. Germline-derived CDR1 and CDR2 are GTSNPN and SVGIG (reference sequence). V shed 0 bases and J shed 8 bases, with 13 bases lying between them. The CDR3 region is CAWSVLVSSEKLFF. DNA of the CDR3: TGTGCCTGGAGTGTACTTGTCAGTTCAGAAAAACTGTTTTTT.

The chain carries TRBV6-5 and TRBJ1-2; 8 nucleotides align to TRBD1. Germline CDR1 and CDR2: MNHEY and SVGAGI. J gave up 7 bases and V 10 bases, and 8 bases lay outside the gene matches. The length of the CDR3 is 12 residues. This CDR3 reads CATQTGAPGYTF. CDR3 bases: TGTGCCACTCAGACAGGGGCGCCTGGCTACACCTTC.

V is TRBV5-4 and J is TRBJ2-1; no definite D call. Germline loops: CDR1 SGHNT, CDR2 YYREEE (reference sequence). CDR3 length equals 16 residues. V shed 1 base and J shed 0 bases, with 11 bases lying between them. The CDR3 loop is CASSLSWRTSYNEQFF. The CDR3 DNA reads TGTGCCAGCAGCTTGTCGTGGCGAACCTCCTACAATGAGCAGTTCTTC.

V gene TRBV4-3 combines with J gene TRBJ2-7, with 7 positions matching TRBD2. The V and J ends lost 6 bases and 7 bases, in that order; junction bases with no gene match: 9. This CDR3 region has 13 residues. CDR1 is LGHNA, CDR2 YSLEER, per germline. Here the CDR3 reads CASSGRAWGEQYF. The CDR3 bases are TGCGCCAGCAGTGGGAGGGCTTGGGGTGAGCAGTACTTC.

The J gene is TRBJ2-1, the V gene TRBV7-6; 12 bases align to TRBD2. The CDR3 has 15 residues. Germline CDR1 reads SGHVS; CDR2 reads FNYEAQ. The V gene end was trimmed by 5 bases and the J gene end by 7 bases; junction bases not matched to a gene: 6. CDR3 residues: CASSLGLAGHNEQFF. The CDR3 DNA sequence: TGTGCCAGCAGCCTAGGACTAGCGGGACATAATGAGCAGTTCTTC. The full variable domain, in which reference TRBV7-6 and TRBJ2-1 provide the parts outside the CDR3, is GAGVSQSPRYKVTKRGQDVALRCDPISGHVSLYWYRQALGQGPEFLTYFNYEAQQDKSGLPNDRFSAERPEGSISTLTIQRTEQRDSAMYRCASSLGLAGHNEQFFGPGTRLTVL.

The DNA for the CDR3 is TGTGCCAGCAGCTTGGGGGGAGCAGGGGAATTTGGGACCCAGTACTTC. This encodes CASSLGGAGEFGTQYF. The chain carries TRBV5-6 and TRBJ2-5, with D perhaps TRBD1 (6 bases). V was trimmed by 0 bases and J by 7 bases, leaving 19 bases between them. Germline V lookup: CDR1 SGHDT, CDR2 YYEEEE. The CDR3 length is 16 residues.

This clone occurred a few times. J is TRBJ1-1 and V is TRBV7-8, with 7 nucleotides matching TRBD1. J gave up 6 bases and V 5 bases, and 12 bases lay outside the gene matches. The CDR3 contains 15 residues. The germline CDR1 and CDR2 sequences are SGHVS and FQNEAQ. The CDR3 loop reads CASSTREGARAEAFF. CDR3 nucleotides: TGTGCCAGCAGCACGCGAGAGGGGGCGCGAGCTGAAGCTTTCTTT.

The chain links TRBV5-4 to TRBJ2-7; D possibly uses TRBD1 or TRBD2 (6 bases each). Trimming removed 0 bases from V and 6 bases from J, with 25 bases in between. CDR3 length equals 18 residues. Per the germline V gene, CDR1 is SGHNT and CDR2 is YYREEE (reference sequence). The chain's CDR3 is CASSLDQGGASDPSEQYF. The CDR3 region has the DNA TGTGCCAGCAGCTTGGATCAAGGGGGAGCTAGCGATCCCTCCGAGCAGTACTTC.

Sample share makes this clone medium-sized (0.01 to 0.1%). This CDR3 reads CASSDQAGGNQPQHF. Here the CDR3 DNA reads TGTGCCAGCAGTGATCAAGCTGGGGGGAATCAGCCCCAGCATTTT. The V and J genes are TRBV2 and TRBJ1-5; TRBD1 might be the D (5 bases). V was shortened by 3 bases and J by 4 bases, with 13 bases between the two germline ends. This CDR3 spans 15 amino acids. From germline, CDR1 is SNHLY and CDR2 FYNNEI.

The rearrangement links TRBV5-1 to TRBJ2-1; 9 nucleotides match TRBD2. The CDR3 is 15 amino acids. The germline V gene has CDR1 SGHRS and CDR2 YFSETQ. The V gene end was trimmed by 4 bases and the J gene end by 6 bases; junction bases not matched to a gene: 8. Here the CDR3 reads CASSRRTSDFNEQFF. The DNA of the CDR3 is TGCGCCAGCAGCCGACGGACTAGCGACTTCAATGAGCAGTTCTTC.